This T cell receptor beta chain appears in the sequencing data of a study of T-cell reconstitution after alpha-beta-depleted transplantation in children. The TCRbeta library incorporated unique molecular identifiers. MiXCR was run by TCRdb on the PCR reads, yielding one entry per CDR3 protein. The repertoire holds 200,000 to 250,000 distinct CDR3 sequences, around 9.6% seen once, with 5% to 7% in the top ten. The ends were cut back, 2 bases at V and 9 bases at J, with 11 bases in the middle. Germline CDR1 SGHVS, CDR2 FQNEAQ. The CDR3 extends over 13 amino acids. The rearrangement uses TRBV7-8 and TRBJ2-1; D is unclear. The source was PBMCs from the stem cell graft donor, collected from the stem cell graft. The receptor was isolated from a human donor who donated a stem cell graft to a child with acute lymphoblastic leukemia. CDR3 DNA sequence: TGTGCCAGCAGCTTATCCCCCAGCGCTGAGCAGTTCTTC. This encodes CASSLSPSAEQFF.